Following are 17 T cell receptor beta chains from one sample sequenced in a study of response to subunit inactivated influenza vaccine. MiXCR, run by TCRdb on the RT-PCR reads, gives a single entry per CDR3 protein. Here the sample spans approximately 500,000 distinct CDR3 sequences, over 10% being singletons. The sequenced sample was PBMCs from blood, obtained roughly 6 weeks after vaccination. Receptors originate from a man aged 45 to 65 who received an inactivated influenza vaccine.

This clonotype showed up many times. V and J are TRBV6-2 or TRBV6-3 and TRBJ2-1; TRBD2 matches 8 bases. This CDR3 has 18 amino acids. The V segment lost 6 bases and the J segment 4 bases; nucleotides outside the gene matches: 17. Germline V CDR1 and CDR2: MNHEY, SVGEGT. CDR3 in amino acids: CASSNDGTGGRAYNEQFF. The CDR3 region has the DNA TGTGCCAGCAGCAATGATGGTACGGGGGGGCGTGCTTACAATGAGCAGTTCTTC.

The J gene is TRBJ2-3, the V gene TRBV4-3; the match to TRBD2 covers 8 bases. V dropped 1 base and J dropped 3; count of bases not matched to a gene: 9. This CDR3 has 17 residues. Germline V lookup: CDR1 LGHNA, CDR2 YSLEER. The DNA of the CDR3 is TGCGCCAGCAGCCAAGGAACCGGGATAGCGGGGACAGATACGCAGTATTTT. This translates into CASSQGTGIAGTDTQYF.

This sequence joins TRBV11-2 and TRBJ2-1; a weak D match, TRBD2 (5 bases). The germline V gene has CDR1 SGHAT and CDR2 FQNNGV. This CDR3 region has 13 residues. Trimming stripped 3 bases from V and 9 bases from J, with 12 bases between. The CDR3 here is CASSLGSLIEQFF. The CDR3 nucleotides read TGTGCCAGCAGCTTGGGGAGCCTAATTGAGCAGTTCTTC.

This clonotype was detected ten times or more. This chain uses TRBV10-3 with TRBJ2-7, with 8 bases that match TRBD1. This CDR3 has 13 amino acids. The junction had 5 bases not matched to a gene; V was cut back by 5 bases and J by 5 bases. Germline-derived CDR1 and CDR2 are ENHRY and SYGVKD. The CDR3 protein is CAISQGTGDEQYF. CDR3 bases: TGTGCCATCAGTCAGGGGACAGGTGACGAGCAGTACTTC.

This clonotype occurred a few times. This sequence joins TRBV20-1 and TRBJ2-5; D gene uncertain. The V gene lost 0 bases and the J gene lost 4 bases, with 9 bases spanning the gap. Per germline, CDR1 DFQATT and CDR2 SNEGSKA (reference sequence). The CDR3 loop spans 13 amino acids. The CDR3 protein is CSARETLGETQYF. CDR3 nucleotide sequence: TGCAGTGCTAGAGAGACCCTAGGAGAGACCCAGTACTTC.

This clonotype was counted many times. This chain joins TRBV12-3 or TRBV12-4 and TRBJ2-1, with D perhaps assigned TRBD1 or TRBD2 (6 bases each). V dropped 3 bases and J dropped 3 bases, with 9 bases sitting between them. CDR3 length equals 14 residues. CDR3 loop: CASSLGGYYNEQFF. CDR3 coding DNA: TGTGCCAGCAGTTTGGGGGGCTACTACAATGAGCAGTTCTTC.

The sample holds a few counts of this clonotype. The V gene is TRBV14, the J gene TRBJ2-1; 12 positions agree with TRBD2. The CDR3 contains 17 residues. Germline CDR1 and CDR2: SGHDN and FVKESK. The J segment lost 5 bases and the V segment lost 4 bases, leaving 9 bases of the junction unmatched. The DNA for the CDR3 is TGTGCCAGCAGCCGTCGGACTAGCGGGATCTCGCACAATGAGCAGTTCTTC. This translates into CASSRRTSGISHNEQFF.

The gene calls are TRBV5-6 and TRBJ2-7, with TRBD2 matching over 10 bases. Germline lookup yields CDR1 SGHDT and CDR2 YYEEEE. The CDR3 extends over 15 amino acids. The trim removed 5 bases at V and 3 bases at J, leaving 8 bases unmatched. DNA for the CDR3: TGTGCCAGCAGGTTCAGGACTAGCGGCTTCTACGAGCAGTACTTC. Translated, it gives CASRFRTSGFYEQYF.

V usage is TRBV5-1 and J usage is TRBJ1-2, with 7 bases that match TRBD1. CDR1 is SGHRS, CDR2 YFSETQ, per germline. The J segment lost 2 bases and the V segment lost 1 base, leaving 5 bases of the junction unmatched. The CDR3 totals 15 residues. CDR3 loop: CASSLLDRVNYGYTF. The CDR3 nucleotides are TGCGCCAGCAGCTTGCTCGACAGGGTGAACTATGGCTACACCTTC. Together with reference TRBV5-1 and TRBJ1-2, the CDR3 gives the full variable domain: KAGVTQTPRYLIKTRGQQVTLSCSPISGHRSVSWYQQTPGQGLQFLFEYFSETQRNKGNFPGRFSGRQFSNSRSEMNVSTLELGDSALYLCASSLLDRVNYGYTFGSGTRLTVV.

As concerns this clonotype: The junction differs from germline at one of its ends, possibly a read error. This chain joins TRBV15 and TRBJ2-1; D ambiguous. The CDR3 loop spans 18 amino acids. The V gene's germline CDR1 is LNHNV and CDR2 YYDKDF (reference sequence). Written as DNA, the CDR3 is TGTGCCACCAGCGGAGAGGTTCAGCGCCAAAGCTCCTACAATGAGCAGTTCTTC. The encoded protein is CATSGEVQRQSSYNEQFF.

This clonotype turned up a few times. The chain couples TRBV20-1 to TRBJ2-3, with 7 bases matching TRBD1. The CDR3 extends over 16 amino acids. Germline V lookup: CDR1 DFQATT, CDR2 SNEGSKA (reference sequence). After removal of 1 base from V and 3 bases from J, the junction contained 10 bases not matched to a gene. Written as DNA, the CDR3 is TGCAGTGCTAGAGCTCAGACAGGGACGGCGACAGATACGCAGTATTTT. Translating it yields CSARAQTGTATDTQYF.

This chain joins TRBV2 and TRBJ2-1; the D is unclear. The length of the CDR3 is 16 residues. V gave up 7 bases and J gave up 7 bases, with 23 bases separating them. CDR1 is SNHLY, CDR2 FYNNEI, per germline. The CDR3 reads CASTPVWHGLGNEQFF. The CDR3 bases are TGTGCCAGCACGCCGGTCTGGCACGGCTTGGGGAATGAGCAGTTCTTC.

This clonotype showed up just a few times. The chain combines TRBV6-1 with TRBJ1-2; TRBD1 is a possible D gene (6 bases). V lost 6 bases and J 4 bases, leaving 18 bases between the germline ends. Germline CDR1 is MNHNS and CDR2 is SASEGT. This CDR3 region has 15 residues. The CDR3 DNA reads as TGTGCCAGCAGAACCATCAGGGGCATCAGCTATGGCTACACCTTC. Amino acid sequence: CASRTIRGISYGYTF.

The rearrangement uses TRBV7-2 and TRBJ2-7; tentatively, D is TRBD1 (6 bases). The CDR3 is 15 residues long. Trimming removed 2 bases at V and 6 bases at J, with 17 bases between. Per germline, CDR1 SGHTA and CDR2 FQGNSA. The CDR3: CASSLSRTARGEQYF. The CDR3 DNA reads TGTGCCAGCAGCTTATCTAGGACAGCCCGGGGCGAGCAGTACTTC.

This sequence joins TRBV28 and TRBJ2-1; D not certain. Germline V gene data show CDR1 as MDHEN and CDR2 as SYDVKM. V was cut by 2 bases and J by 9 bases, with 8 bases left in between. The CDR3 consists of 12 residues. CDR3 in DNA: TGTGCCAGCAGTTTAGCGGTCCTTGAGCAGTTCTTC. The encoded protein is CASSLAVLEQFF.

The gene calls are TRBV20-1 and TRBJ1-2; D possibly corresponds to TRBD1 (5 bases). The V gene lost 4 bases and the J gene lost 0 bases, with 15 bases spanning the gap. The CDR3 is 15 amino acids. The V gene's germline CDR1 is DFQATT and CDR2 SNEGSKA (reference sequence). This chain's CDR3 is CSAISGGASNYGYTF. The CDR3 nucleotides read TGCAGTGCTATCTCGGGAGGGGCTTCTAACTATGGCTACACCTTC.

CDR3 region: CASSQDTHPWTSKNTEAFF. In DNA, the CDR3 is TGTGCCAGCAGCCAAGATACCCACCCTTGGACATCCAAGAACACTGAAGCTTTCTTT. The chain recombines TRBV3-1 with TRBJ1-1, with a tentative D call TRBD1 (5 bases). This CDR3 has 19 amino acids. V lost 0 bases to trimming and J lost 1 base, with 21 bases between them. In germline, CDR1 is LGHDT, CDR2 YNNKEL (reference sequence).